This T cell receptor beta chain is from a study of OX40 agonist ivuxolimab in advanced cancers. Study context: Age averaged about 60 years (range roughly 23 to 85), and more than 80% were male. Partial responses were achieved by three patients: one hepatocellular carcinoma, two cutaneous melanoma.

Here immunoSEQ multiplex PCR was the method, and the copy in TCRdb shows in-frame clones only, minus some. The data hold more than 50,000 clones, with around four fifths observed a single time. The germline gives CDR1 PRHDT, CDR2 FYEKMQ (reference sequence). This CDR3 has 16 residues. The J segment lost 2 bases and the V segment lost 5 bases, leaving 9 bases of the junction unmatched. The sample here was CD4+ or CD8+ T cells sorted from blood, taken in a trial of the OX40 agonist ivuxolimab. The source is an adult with an advanced solid tumor such as melanoma, head and neck, liver or kidney cancer. V and J are TRBV13 and TRBJ2-3; 8 bases align to TRBD2. The CDR3 protein is CASSTTGLDDTDTQYF. The DNA of the CDR3 is TGTGCCAGCAGCACGACGGGACTAGACGACACAGATACGCAGTATTTT.